These 9 T cell receptor beta chains share one sample of origin, sequenced in a study of blood T cells in healthy people across ages. Together with a sample-barcoded 5' primer, a J-beta primer mix was included in a second PCR lasting 7 to 11 cycles. TCRdb recomputed calls from the 5' RACE reads with MiXCR, one row per CDR3 protein. Found here are about 1.6 million distinct CDR3 sequences, around 36% of them singletons; the top ten hold about 11%. Sequenced material: blood. The source is a woman aged 25 to 39 in good health.

CDR3 sequence (DNA): TGTGCCAGCAGCTTCGGACGAGCAACCTACGAGCAGTACTTC. It translates to CASSFGRATYEQYF. The chain links TRBV9 to TRBJ2-7; D uncertain. Germline V gene sequence: CDR1 SGDLS, CDR2 YYNGEE. The germline V and J ends were trimmed by 4 bases and 2 bases, with 13 bases remaining between them. The CDR3 sequence is 14 residues long.

This clonotype was detected only a few times. The CDR3 reads CASGNPGQGTDTQYF. The CDR3, as DNA: TGTGCCAGCGGGAATCCGGGACAGGGTACAGATACGCAGTATTTT. This chain links TRBV7-3 with TRBJ2-3; 9 bases are shared with TRBD1. CDR1 SGHTA and CDR2 FQGTGA come from the germline V gene. V lost 8 bases to trimming and J lost 3 bases; unmatched junction nucleotides: 9. This CDR3 contains 15 residues. The full variable domain, in which reference TRBV7-3 and TRBJ2-3 provide the parts outside the CDR3, is GAGVSQTPSNKVTEKGKYVELRCDPISGHTALYWYRQSLGQGPEFLIYFQGTGAADDSGLPNDRFFAVRPEGSVSTLKIQRTERGDSAVYLCASGNPGQGTDTQYFGPGTRLTVL.

This chain uses TRBV13 with TRBJ2-7, with 14 bases aligning to TRBD2. There are 16 residues in the CDR3. The V gene end was trimmed by 4 bases and the J gene end by 4 bases; junction bases not matched to a gene: 6. Germline V gene lookup returns CDR1 PRHDT and CDR2 FYEKMQ (reference sequence). The DNA for the CDR3 is TGTGCCAGCAGCTCGACTAGCGGGAGGGGTTTTTACGAGCAGTACTTC. Translated: CASSSTSGRGFYEQYF.

To note about this clonotype: A read error may be the cause here, since a much bigger clone is one base away. V and J are TRBV20-1 and TRBJ1-1; D gene unclear. V lost 6 bases to trimming and J lost 7 bases, with 24 bases between them. The germline gives CDR1 DFQATT, CDR2 SNEGSKA (reference sequence). The CDR3 spans 15 residues. CDR3 DNA sequence: TGCAGTGCACGGGTGGTAGACAAGTTTTTATTTGAAGCTTTCTTT. The encoded protein is CSARVVDKFLFEAFF.

This clonotype was seen a single time. A junction boundary mismatches the germline segment, possibly from a read error. This sequence joins TRBV10-3 and TRBJ1-2, with 9 positions matching TRBD1. Per germline, CDR1 ENHRY and CDR2 SYGVKD. The CDR3 has 14 residues. The CDR3 DNA follows: TGTGCCATCAAGGCGGGACAGGGCCAAAATGGCTGCACCTTC. Its protein is CAIKAGQGQNGCTF.

This clonotype appeared many times. The rearrangement links TRBV28 to TRBJ2-3, with D unresolved. V gave up 2 bases and J gave up 3 bases, with 12 bases separating them. CDR1 is MDHEN and CDR2 is SYDVKM in the germline V gene. The CDR3 runs 15 residues. CDR3 coding DNA: TGTGCCAGCAGTTTAGATTATGCCGGAACAGATACGCAGTATTTT. Its translation is CASSLDYAGTDTQYF. The full variable domain, rest sourced from reference TRBV28 and TRBJ2-3, is DVKVTQSSRYLVKRTGEKVFLECVQDMDHENMFWYRQDPGLGLRLIYFSYDVKMKEKGDIPEGYSVSREKKERFSLILESASTNQTSMYLCASSLDYAGTDTQYFGPGTRLTVL.

The chain employs TRBV20-1 and TRBJ2-1; 8 positions match TRBD2. This CDR3 has 14 amino acids. With 1 base clipped from V and 3 bases from J, the junction kept 2 bases outside the gene matches. Germline V gives CDR1 DFQATT, CDR2 SNEGSKA (reference sequence). The DNA for the CDR3 is TGCAGTGCTAGAGCCAGCGGGGGCTACAATGAGCAGTTCTTC. Amino acids: CSARASGGYNEQFF.

The CDR3 sequence: CSATLAGDKGTQYF. The CDR3 DNA follows: TGCAGTGCCACACTAGCGGGGGATAAAGGGACCCAGTACTTC. The chain uses TRBV20-1 and TRBJ2-5; 11 bases align to TRBD2. Germline V gene lookup returns CDR1 DFQATT and CDR2 SNEGSKA (reference sequence). This CDR3 comprises 14 residues. The trim removed 6 bases at V and 7 bases at J, leaving 10 bases unmatched.

This clonotype has more than one count but fewer than ten. V is TRBV6-2 or TRBV6-3 and J is TRBJ1-5; D is unresolved. This CDR3 spans 13 amino acids. The V gene lost 2 bases and the J gene lost 4 bases, with 6 bases spanning the gap. From germline, CDR1 is MNHEY and CDR2 SVGEGT. The CDR3 reads CASSYAKNQPQHF. The CDR3 bases are TGTGCCAGCAGTTACGCCAAAAATCAGCCCCAGCATTTT.